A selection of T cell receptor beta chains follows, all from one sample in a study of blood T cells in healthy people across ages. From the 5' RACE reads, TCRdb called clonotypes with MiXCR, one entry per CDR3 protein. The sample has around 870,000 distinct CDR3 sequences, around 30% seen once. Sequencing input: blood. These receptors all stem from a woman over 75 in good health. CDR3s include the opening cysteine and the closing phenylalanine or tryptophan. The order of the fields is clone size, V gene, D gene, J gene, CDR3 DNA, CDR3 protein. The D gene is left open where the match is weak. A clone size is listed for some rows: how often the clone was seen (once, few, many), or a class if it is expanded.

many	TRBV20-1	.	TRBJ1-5	TGCAGTGCTCCTCGTGGGGGATATAGCAATCAGCCCCAGCATTTT	CSAPRGGYSNQPQHF
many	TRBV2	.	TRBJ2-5	TGTGCCAGCAGTGACCGCGGCCAGGTCCAAGAGACCCAGTACTTC	CASSDRGQVQETQYF
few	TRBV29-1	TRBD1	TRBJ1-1	TGCAGCGTTGGGGCCAGGGGGCAGAACACTGAAGCTTTCTTT	CSVGARGQNTEAFF
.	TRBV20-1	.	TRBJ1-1	TGCAGTGCTAGAGATAATAAGAACACTGAAGCTTTCTTT	CSARDNKNTEAFF
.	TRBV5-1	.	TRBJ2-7	TGCGCCAGCAGCTTCGGCTCCAGGGCGTCCTGCGAGCAGTACTTC	CASSFGSRASCEQYF
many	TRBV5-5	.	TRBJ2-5	TGTGCCAGCAGCTTGGTTGGCAGTCAAGAGACCCAGTACTTC	CASSLVGSQETQYF
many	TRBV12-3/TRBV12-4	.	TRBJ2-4	TGTGCCAGCAGTTTCAGGGAAGCCAAAAACATTCAGTACTTC	CASSFREAKNIQYF
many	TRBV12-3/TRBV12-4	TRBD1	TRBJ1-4	TGTGCCAGCAGTTTAGGGACAGGGATCGAAAAACTGTTTTTT	CASSLGTGIEKLFF
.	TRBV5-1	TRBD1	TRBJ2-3	TGCGCCAGCAGCTCCGGACAGGCCACAGATACGCAGTATTTT	CASSSGQATDTQYF
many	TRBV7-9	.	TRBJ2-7	TGTGCCAGCAGCTTAGCGACTGCCGAGCAGTACTTC	CASSLATAEQYF
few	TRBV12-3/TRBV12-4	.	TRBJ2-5	TGTGTCAGCAGACGGACGGAAGAGACCCAGTACTTC	CVSRRTEETQYF